The clone carrying this TCR beta chain showed up just once. Next came a second PCR, run for about 6 to 11 cycles, which used a sample-barcoded 5' primer along with a J-beta primer mix. A single record per CDR3 protein comes from TCRdb applying MiXCR to the 5' RACE reads. The table shows 650,000 to 1,000,000 distinct CDR3 sequences, with roughly 35% occurring only once. The entry originates in a study of blood T cells in healthy people across ages. V lost 1 base, J lost 9 bases, and 11 bases stayed unmatched. The CDR3 has 15 amino acids. Germline lookup yields CDR1 SGHRS and CDR2 YFSETQ. What was sequenced was blood. V usage is TRBV5-1 and J usage is TRBJ2-3; 7 bases are a match to TRBD2. This TCR was sampled from a man in his late teens or twenties in good health. The CDR3 nucleotides read TGCGCCAGCAGCTTGACGACGACTAGCAAGCGAACGCAGTATTTT. The encoded protein is CASSLTTTSKRTQYF.